This is a list of T cell receptor beta chains from one sample in a study of technical replicates of blood from a handful of donors. Assay used: immunoSEQ multiplex PCR; TCRdb lists only in-frame clones, some missing. The table includes approximately 81,000 clones, under 97% detected once. Sequencing was done on a sample of T cells isolated from PBMCs. These receptors all come from a human donor in good health. Both conserved end residues are part of each CDR3. D genes are given only for firm matches. Rows give clone size only sometimes, using once, few, many, or a class for an expanded clone.

v_gene	j_gene	d_gene	abundance	CDR3aa	CDR3nt
TRBV9	TRBJ1-1	-	-	CASGGPSEAFF	TGTGCCAGTGGAGGGCCCTCTGAAGCTTTCTTT
TRBV7-8	TRBJ1-3	-	-	CASSLAIRGTGNTIYF	TGTGCCAGCAGCTTAGCGATTCGGGGAACTGGAAACACCATATATTTT
TRBV15	TRBJ1-5	-	-	CATSPEATVLGRQPQHF	TGTGCCACCAGCCCAGAGGCGACAGTCCTTGGTAGGCAGCCCCAGCATTTT
TRBV9	TRBJ2-2	-	-	CASMAQASTGELFF	TGTGCCAGCATGGCGCAGGCAAGCACCGGGGAGCTGTTTTTT
TRBV6-5	TRBJ1-2	-	-	CASSYSGGAMGYTF	TGTGCCAGCAGTTACTCGGGAGGGGCTATGGGCTACACCTTC
TRBV28	TRBJ2-4	-	-	CASSLIRLAASIQYF	TGTGCCAGCAGTTTGATTCGGCTAGCCGCCTCCATTCAGTACTTC
TRBV7-9	TRBJ1-3	-	-	CASSRGMPGNTIYF	TGTGCCAGCAGCCGAGGGATGCCTGGAAACACCATATATTTT
TRBV5-4	TRBJ2-3	-	-	CASTPSGDTQYF	TGTGCCAGCACCCCGTCGGGAGATACGCAGTATTTT
TRBV6-1	TRBJ1-2	TRBD1	-	CASRGGQGNYGYTF	TGTGCCAGCAGGGGGGGACAGGGGAACTATGGCTACACCTTC
TRBV18	TRBJ2-5	-	-	CASTLVRIGETQYF	TGTGCCAGCACGCTTGTGAGGATTGGAGAGACCCAGTACTTC
TRBV27	TRBJ2-5	-	-	CASSLLETQYF	TGTGCCAGCAGTTTACTGGAGACCCAGTACTTC
TRBV28	TRBJ2-2	TRBD2	once	CASSLSSGGTGELFF	TGTGCCAGCAGTTTATCAAGCGGGGGCACCGGGGAGCTGTTTTTT
TRBV5-1	TRBJ2-1	-	-	CASSLQRFRSSYNEQFF	TGCGCCAGCAGCTTGCAACGATTTAGATCCTCCTACAATGAGCAGTTCTTC
TRBV19	TRBJ2-2	TRBD2	-	CASRALAEEGPGELFF	TGTGCCAGTAGAGCTCTAGCGGAGGAGGGACCCGGGGAGCTGTTTTTT
TRBV28	TRBJ1-1	-	-	CASLSGREMNTEAFF	TGTGCCAGCTTATCTGGCAGGGAAATGAACACTGAAGCTTTCTTT
TRBV27	TRBJ1-5	-	-	CASSFVSGSNQPQHF	TGTGCCAGCAGTTTCGTTTCAGGTAGCAATCAGCCCCAGCATTTT
TRBV7-6	TRBJ2-7	-	-	CASSFLAPGEYEQYF	TGTGCCAGCAGCTTTCTGGCCCCCGGGGAGTACGAGCAGTACTTC
TRBV6-5	TRBJ2-5	TRBD1	-	CASSYLTGVGETQYF	TGTGCCAGCAGTTACCTTACAGGGGTGGGGGAGACCCAGTACTTC
TRBV28	TRBJ2-1	-	-	CATRGALGLGGYNEQFF	TGTGCCACCAGAGGGGCTTTAGGACTAGGGGGGTACAATGAGCAGTTCTTC
TRBV29-1	TRBJ2-1	-	-	CSVEDSGSGYNEQFF	TGCAGCGTTGAAGATTCCGGGAGTGGGTACAATGAGCAGTTCTTC
TRBV6-5	TRBJ2-7	TRBD1	-	CASRWGQGTYEQYF	TGTGCCAGCAGGTGGGGACAGGGGACCTACGAGCAGTACTTC
TRBV10-2	TRBJ1-5	-	-	CASRDINQPQHF	TGCGCCAGCAGGGACATCAATCAGCCCCAGCATTTT
TRBV9	TRBJ1-1	-	-	CASSRGGGMSTEAFF	TGTGCCAGCAGCAGGGGAGGGGGGATGAGCACTGAAGCTTTCTTT
TRBV2	TRBJ1-4	-	-	CASSRQATNEKLFF	TGTGCCAGCAGCCGACAGGCAACTAATGAAAAACTGTTTTTT
TRBV9	TRBJ2-7	TRBD1	-	CASSDRDRGTYEQYF	TGTGCCAGCAGCGACCGGGACAGGGGCACTTACGAGCAGTACTTC
TRBV11-1	TRBJ2-3	TRBD2	-	CASSLESSGGTQYF	TGTGCCAGCAGCTTAGAGTCTAGCGGAGGGACGCAGTATTTT
TRBV28	TRBJ2-3	TRBD1	-	CAIPRDRGRQSTDTQYF	TGTGCCATTCCCCGGGACAGGGGAAGGCAGAGCACAGATACGCAGTATTTT
TRBV5-5	TRBJ1-5	-	-	CASSLPQGNQPQHF	TGTGCCAGCAGCTTGCCGCAGGGCAATCAGCCCCAGCATTTT
TRBV5-4	TRBJ1-1	-	-	CASSLVDGGRTFF	TGTGCCAGCAGCTTGGTCGACGGGGGAAGGACTTTCTTT
TRBV6-1	TRBJ2-7	TRBD2	-	CASSASLAGPAYEQYF	TGTGCCAGCAGTGCAAGTCTAGCGGGACCCGCCTACGAGCAGTACTTC
TRBV5-4	TRBJ1-2	-	-	CASSPTTPLGYGYTF	TGTGCCAGCAGCCCAACTACACCGTTAGGCTATGGCTACACCTTC
TRBV27	TRBJ2-7	-	-	CASSLFLSHEQYF	TGTGCCAGCAGTTTATTCCTGAGCCACGAGCAGTACTTC